The 10 T cell receptor beta chains reported below all come from one sample, sequenced in a study of blood T cells in healthy people across ages. The authors ran a second PCR of about 6 to 11 cycles using a sample-barcoded 5' primer and a J-beta primer mix. TCRdb reprocessed the 5' RACE reads with MiXCR, giving one entry per CDR3 protein. This table holds about 1.8 million distinct CDR3 sequences, less than 50% found once. Sequenced: blood. Receptor source: a woman aged 40 to 55 in good health.

The chain employs TRBV12-3 or TRBV12-4 and TRBJ2-3; D gene unclear. V was clipped by 5 bases and J by 0 bases, with 15 bases between them. This CDR3 spans 16 amino acids. This CDR3 reads CASSPPWGTSTDTQYF. The CDR3 nucleotides are TGTGCCAGCAGTCCCCCATGGGGTACTAGCACAGATACGCAGTATTTT.

The rearrangement joins TRBV28 to TRBJ2-4; the D gene is possibly TRBD2 (6 bases). In germline, CDR1 is MDHEN, CDR2 SYDVKM. This CDR3 spans 13 amino acids. Trimming stripped 10 bases from V and 8 bases from J, with 18 bases between. CDR3 protein: CATRGLPQDIQYF. The CDR3 nucleotides are TGTGCCACGAGGGGACTCCCTCAGGACATTCAGTACTTC. Variable domain in full (rest from reference TRBV28 and TRBJ2-4): DVKVTQSSRYLVKRTGEKVFLECVQDMDHENMFWYRQDPGLGLRLIYFSYDVKMKEKGDIPEGYSVSREKKERFSLILESASTNQTSMYLCATRGLPQDIQYFGAGTRLSVL.

This clonotype was counted a single time. The chain is built from TRBV27 and TRBJ1-4, with a weak D call TRBD1 (5 bases). The CDR3 consists of 16 residues. CDR1 is MNHEY and CDR2 is SMNVEV in the germline V gene (reference sequence). Trimming took 2 bases from V and 5 from J, leaving 15 bases between them. CDR3 protein: CASSLIRGSGNEKLFF. CDR3 DNA sequence: TGTGCCAGCAGTTTAATCCGGGGCAGCGGGAATGAAAAACTGTTTTTT.

The rearrangement links TRBV27 to TRBJ2-5; 9 bases are shared with TRBD1. With the DNA end fitting TRBJ2-7 better, the J assignment may be wrong. Germline V gene lookup returns CDR1 MNHEY and CDR2 SMNVEV (reference sequence). The CDR3 runs to 16 residues. The CDR3 loop reads CASSPSDGDRDDEQYF. The DNA of the CDR3 is TGTGCCAGCAGTCCCTCAGATGGGGACAGGGACGACGAGCAGTACTTC.

CDR3 coding DNA: TGCAGTGCTAGAGATTTAACGACAGGGGGTATTATACAGCCCCAGCATTTT. The encoded protein is CSARDLTTGGIIQPQHF. This chain links TRBV20-1 with TRBJ1-5; 9 positions agree with TRBD1. This CDR3 spans 17 amino acids. V trimming: 0 bases; J trimming: 7 bases; junction bases outside the gene matches: 13. Germline V gene sequence: CDR1 DFQATT, CDR2 SNEGSKA (reference sequence).

In this sample, this clonotype turned up once. The chain carries TRBV2 and TRBJ1-5, with D possibly TRBD1 on 6 matching bases. V lost 0 bases and J 5 bases, leaving 11 bases between the germline ends. This CDR3 spans 15 amino acids. Germline CDR1 SNHLY, CDR2 FYNNEI. CDR3 in amino acids: CASSEAGTGHQPQHF. The CDR3 DNA is TGTGCCAGCAGTGAAGCGGGTACAGGGCATCAGCCCCAGCATTTT.

The chain links TRBV6-2 or TRBV6-3 to TRBJ1-2, with a possible D match to TRBD1 (6 bases). The CDR3 totals 13 residues. CDR1 MNHEY and CDR2 SVGEGT come from the germline V gene. Trimming left V 6 bases short and J 3 bases short, with 11 bases between. The CDR3 region has the DNA TGTGCCAGCAGAAAGGGGGGCGACTATGGCTACACCTTC. This gives the protein CASRKGGDYGYTF.

J is TRBJ1-2 and V is TRBV29-1; no reliable D call. CDR3 length: 11 amino acids. Trimming cost V 6 bases and J 1 base, with 6 bases left between them. Germline V gene lookup returns CDR1 SQVTM and CDR2 ANQGSEA. CDR3 in DNA: TGCAGCGTCTCCGGTAACTATGGCTACACCTTC. It yields the protein CSVSGNYGYTF.

This clonotype came up once. The chain combines TRBV6-6 with TRBJ2-6, with no clear D. V lost 7 bases to trimming and J lost 4 bases, with 11 bases between them. The CDR3 runs to 14 residues. Germline lookup yields CDR1 MNHNY and CDR2 SVGAGI (reference sequence). Written as DNA, the CDR3 is TGTGCCAGCACCAGTGATAGAGGGGCCAACGTCCTGACTTTC. Translated: CASTSDRGANVLTF.

This chain links TRBV28 with TRBJ2-3; maybe TRBD1 (5 bases). This CDR3 is 13 amino acids long. V was pared by 5 bases and J by 8 bases, with 14 bases between. Germline CDR1 and CDR2: MDHEN and SYDVKM. DNA of the CDR3: TGTGCCAGCAGTGGACAAGCGCAGGGTACGCAGTATTTT. Translated, it gives CASSGQAQGTQYF.